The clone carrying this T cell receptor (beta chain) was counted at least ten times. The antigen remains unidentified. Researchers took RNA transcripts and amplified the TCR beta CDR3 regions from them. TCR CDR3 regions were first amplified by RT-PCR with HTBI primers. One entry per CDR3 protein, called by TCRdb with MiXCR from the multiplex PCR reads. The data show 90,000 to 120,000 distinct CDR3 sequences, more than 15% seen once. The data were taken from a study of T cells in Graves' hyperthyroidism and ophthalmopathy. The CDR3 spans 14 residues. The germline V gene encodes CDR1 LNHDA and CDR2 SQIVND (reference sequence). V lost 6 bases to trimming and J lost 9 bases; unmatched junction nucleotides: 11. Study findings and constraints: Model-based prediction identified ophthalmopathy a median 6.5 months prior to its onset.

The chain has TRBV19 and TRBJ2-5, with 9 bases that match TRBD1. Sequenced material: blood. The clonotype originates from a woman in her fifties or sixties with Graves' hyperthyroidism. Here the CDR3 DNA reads TGTGCCAGTAGGGCCGGGACAGGGTCACGGTCCCAGTACTTC. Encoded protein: CASRAGTGSRSQYF.